This TCR beta chain originates from a study of spatial heterogeneity in lung cancer. The time point: sample taken at primary tumor resection. The cohort: 70 to 85 early-stage, untreated non-small cell lung cancer patients. The sequenced material consisted of unsorted whole RNA from tumor, nontumor lung or frozen PBMC. TCRdb re-called the 5' RACE reads with MiXCR, one entry per CDR3 protein. The top ten clones hold under 30% of a sample with some 38,000 distinct CDR3 sequences, 7.5% of them seen once. The germline V and J ends were trimmed by 5 bases and 7 bases, with 14 bases remaining between them. Germline V gene sequence: CDR1 SGHTA, CDR2 FQGNSA. This CDR3 has 14 amino acids. This clonotype was seen repeatedly, ten times or more.

This clonotype was obtained from a male donor with early-stage non-small cell lung cancer. The chain is built from TRBV7-2 and TRBJ2-2; D call uncertain. Source: PBMCs, taken at surgery. In DNA form, the CDR3 reads TGTGCCAGCAGCACTCCCGGCCTGGTCGGGGAGCTGTTTTTT. Protein sequence: CASSTPGLVGELFF.